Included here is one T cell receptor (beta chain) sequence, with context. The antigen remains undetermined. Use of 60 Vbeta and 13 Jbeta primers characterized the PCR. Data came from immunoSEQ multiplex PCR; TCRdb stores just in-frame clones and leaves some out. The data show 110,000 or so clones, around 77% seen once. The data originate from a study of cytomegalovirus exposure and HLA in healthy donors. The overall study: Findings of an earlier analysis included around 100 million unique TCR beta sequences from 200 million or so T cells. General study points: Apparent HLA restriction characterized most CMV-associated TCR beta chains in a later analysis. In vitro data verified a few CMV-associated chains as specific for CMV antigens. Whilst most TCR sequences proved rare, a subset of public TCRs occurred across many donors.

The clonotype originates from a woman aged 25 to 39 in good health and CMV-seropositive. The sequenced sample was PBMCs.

This CDR3 is CASSRDRVPFYSNQPQHF. DNA of the CDR3: TGTGCCAGCAGCCGGGACAGGGTCCCCTTTTATAGCAATCAGCCCCAGCATTTT. The chain joins TRBV21-1 to TRBJ1-5; TRBD1, the table's D call, lacks a check against the DNA. TRBV21-1 is classified as a pseudogene. The CDR3 covers 18 residues.